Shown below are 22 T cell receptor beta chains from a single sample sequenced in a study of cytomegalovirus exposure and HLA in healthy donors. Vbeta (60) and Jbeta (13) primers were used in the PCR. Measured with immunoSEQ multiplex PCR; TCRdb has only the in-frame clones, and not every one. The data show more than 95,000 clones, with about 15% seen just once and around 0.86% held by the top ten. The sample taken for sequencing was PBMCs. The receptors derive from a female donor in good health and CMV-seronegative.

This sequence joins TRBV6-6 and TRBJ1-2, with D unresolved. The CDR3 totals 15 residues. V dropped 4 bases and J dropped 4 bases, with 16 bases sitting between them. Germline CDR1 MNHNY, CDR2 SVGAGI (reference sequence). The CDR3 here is CASSSPVTELYGYTF. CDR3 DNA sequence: TGTGCCAGCAGTTCCCCCGTGACGGAGCTCTATGGCTACACCTTC.

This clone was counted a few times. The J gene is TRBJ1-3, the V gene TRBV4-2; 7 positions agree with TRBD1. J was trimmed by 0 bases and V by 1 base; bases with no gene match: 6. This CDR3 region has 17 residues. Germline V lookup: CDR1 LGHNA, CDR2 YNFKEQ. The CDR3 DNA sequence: TGTGCCAGCAGCCAAGTTGACAGGGCCTCCTCTGGAAACACCATATATTTT. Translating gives CASSQVDRASSGNTIYF.

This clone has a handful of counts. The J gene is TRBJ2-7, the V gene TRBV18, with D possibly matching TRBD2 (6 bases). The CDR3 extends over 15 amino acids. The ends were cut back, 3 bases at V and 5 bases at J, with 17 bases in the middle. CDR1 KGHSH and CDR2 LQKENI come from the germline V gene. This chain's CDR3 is CASSPYRGGENEQYF. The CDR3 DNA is TGTGCCAGCTCACCCTACCGCGGCGGGGAGAACGAGCAGTACTTC.

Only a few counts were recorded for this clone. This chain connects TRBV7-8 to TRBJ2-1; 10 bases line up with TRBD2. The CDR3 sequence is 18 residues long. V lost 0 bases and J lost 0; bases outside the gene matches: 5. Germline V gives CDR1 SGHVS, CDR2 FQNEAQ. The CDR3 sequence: CASSLARLAGASYNEQFF. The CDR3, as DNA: TGTGCCAGCAGCTTAGCGAGGCTAGCGGGGGCCTCCTACAATGAGCAGTTCTTC.

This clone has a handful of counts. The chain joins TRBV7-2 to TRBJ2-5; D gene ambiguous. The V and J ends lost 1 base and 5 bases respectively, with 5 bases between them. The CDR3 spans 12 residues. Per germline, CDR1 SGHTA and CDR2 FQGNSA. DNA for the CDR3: TGTGCCAGCAGCTTAGTCCGGGAGACCCAGTACTTC. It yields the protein CASSLVRETQYF.

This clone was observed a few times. The CDR3 region has the DNA TGTGCCAGCAGTTACCAGACGGGGTACTATGGCTACACCTTC. Translating it yields CASSYQTGYYGYTF. The chain employs TRBV6-5 and TRBJ1-2; D not resolved. Per the germline V gene, CDR1 is MNHEY and CDR2 is SVGAGI. This CDR3 contains 14 residues. Trimming removed 2 bases at V and 3 bases at J, with 10 bases between.

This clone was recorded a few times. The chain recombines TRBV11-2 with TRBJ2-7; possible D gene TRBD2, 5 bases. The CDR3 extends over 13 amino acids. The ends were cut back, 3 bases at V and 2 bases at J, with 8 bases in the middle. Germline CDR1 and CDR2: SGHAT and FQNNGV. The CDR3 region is CASSFILAYEQYF. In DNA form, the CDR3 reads TGTGCCAGCAGCTTTATACTAGCCTACGAGCAGTACTTC.

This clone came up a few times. Written as DNA, the CDR3 is TGTGCCAGCAGGCAGGCGGGGACCGGGGAGCTGTTTTTT. This translates into CASRQAGTGELFF. The V and J genes are TRBV6-5 and TRBJ2-2, with D possibly matching TRBD2 (6 bases). Germline assignment: CDR1 MNHEY and CDR2 SVGAGI. V was trimmed by 6 bases and J by 5 bases, leaving 10 bases between them. The CDR3 totals 13 residues.

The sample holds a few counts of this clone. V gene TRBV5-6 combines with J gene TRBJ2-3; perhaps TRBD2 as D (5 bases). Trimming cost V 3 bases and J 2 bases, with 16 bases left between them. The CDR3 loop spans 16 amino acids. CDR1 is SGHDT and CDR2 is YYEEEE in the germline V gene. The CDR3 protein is CASSSEAAPATDTQYF. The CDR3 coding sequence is TGTGCCAGCAGCTCCGAAGCGGCCCCGGCCACAGATACGCAGTATTTT.

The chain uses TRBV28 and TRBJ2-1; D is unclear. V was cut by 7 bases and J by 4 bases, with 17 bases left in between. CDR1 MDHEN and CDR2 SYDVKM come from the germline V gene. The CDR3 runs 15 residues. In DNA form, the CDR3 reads TGTGCCAGCACAGCCTTTACCGTGAGGTACAATGAGCAGTTCTTC. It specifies CASTAFTVRYNEQFF.

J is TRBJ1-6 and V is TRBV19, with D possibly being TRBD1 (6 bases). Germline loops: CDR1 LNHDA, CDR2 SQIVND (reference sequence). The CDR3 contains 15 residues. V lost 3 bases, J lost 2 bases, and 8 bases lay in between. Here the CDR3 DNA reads TGTGCCAGTAGTATCTGGACAGCCTATAATTCACCCCTCCACTTT. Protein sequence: CASSIWTAYNSPLHF.

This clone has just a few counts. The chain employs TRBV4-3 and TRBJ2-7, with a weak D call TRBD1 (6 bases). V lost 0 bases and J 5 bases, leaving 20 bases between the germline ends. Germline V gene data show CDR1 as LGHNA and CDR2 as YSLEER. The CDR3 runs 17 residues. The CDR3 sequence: CASSQDWAGTIIHEQYF. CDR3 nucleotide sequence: TGCGCCAGCAGCCAAGATTGGGCAGGGACAATAATCCACGAGCAGTACTTC.

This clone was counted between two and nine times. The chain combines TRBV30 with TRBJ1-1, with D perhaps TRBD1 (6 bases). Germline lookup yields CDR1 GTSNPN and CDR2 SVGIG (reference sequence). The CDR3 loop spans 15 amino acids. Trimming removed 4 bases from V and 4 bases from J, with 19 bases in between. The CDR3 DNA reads TGTGCCTGGACTAACAGACAGGTCCGCGGCACTGAAGCTTTCTTT. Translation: CAWTNRQVRGTEAFF.

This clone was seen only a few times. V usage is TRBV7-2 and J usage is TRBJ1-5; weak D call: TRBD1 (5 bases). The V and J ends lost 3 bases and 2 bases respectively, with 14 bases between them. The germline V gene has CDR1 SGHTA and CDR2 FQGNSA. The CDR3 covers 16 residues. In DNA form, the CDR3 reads TGTGCCAGCAGCTTGGGGCGCTTAGGTGGCAATCAGCCCCAGCATTTT. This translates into CASSLGRLGGNQPQHF.

The CDR3 here is CASSNGGHGYTF. The CDR3 coding sequence is TGTGCCAGCAGCAACGGGGGGCATGGCTACACCTTC. The chain couples TRBV9 to TRBJ1-2; possible D gene TRBD1, 6 bases. Per the germline V gene, CDR1 is SGDLS and CDR2 is YYNGEE. V lost 4 bases to trimming and J lost 6 bases, with 10 bases between them. The CDR3 totals 12 residues.

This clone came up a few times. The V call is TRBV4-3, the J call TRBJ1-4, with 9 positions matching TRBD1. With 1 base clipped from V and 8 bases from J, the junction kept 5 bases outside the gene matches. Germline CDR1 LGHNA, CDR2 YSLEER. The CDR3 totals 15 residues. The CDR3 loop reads CASSQGDRVGEKLFF. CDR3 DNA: TGCGCCAGCAGCCAAGGGGACAGGGTGGGAGAAAAACTGTTTTTT.

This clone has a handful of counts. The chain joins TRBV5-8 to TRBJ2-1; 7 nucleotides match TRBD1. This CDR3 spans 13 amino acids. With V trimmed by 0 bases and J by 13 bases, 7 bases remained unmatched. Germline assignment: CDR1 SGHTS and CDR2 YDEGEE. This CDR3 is CASSLGGQLGQFF. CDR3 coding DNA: TGTGCCAGCAGCTTGGGGGGACAGTTAGGCCAGTTCTTC. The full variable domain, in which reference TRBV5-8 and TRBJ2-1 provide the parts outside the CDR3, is EAGVTQSPTHLIKTRGQQATLRCSPISGHTSVYWYQQALGLGLQFLLWYDEGEERNRGNFPPRFSGRQFPNYSSELNVNALELEDSALYLCASSLGGQLGQFFGPGTRLTVL.

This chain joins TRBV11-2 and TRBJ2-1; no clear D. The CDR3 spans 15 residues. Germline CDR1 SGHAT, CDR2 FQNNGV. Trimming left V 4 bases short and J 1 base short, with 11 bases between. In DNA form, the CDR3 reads TGTGCCAGCAGCTCAAGAGGCCTATCCTACAATGAGCAGTTCTTC. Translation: CASSSRGLSYNEQFF.

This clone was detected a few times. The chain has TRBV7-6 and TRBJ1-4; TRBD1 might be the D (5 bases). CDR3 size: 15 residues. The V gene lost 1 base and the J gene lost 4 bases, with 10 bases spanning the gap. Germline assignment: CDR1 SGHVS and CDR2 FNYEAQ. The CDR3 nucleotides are TGTGCCAGCAGCTTAGAACCAGGGTTTAATGAAAAACTGTTTTTT. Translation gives CASSLEPGFNEKLFF.

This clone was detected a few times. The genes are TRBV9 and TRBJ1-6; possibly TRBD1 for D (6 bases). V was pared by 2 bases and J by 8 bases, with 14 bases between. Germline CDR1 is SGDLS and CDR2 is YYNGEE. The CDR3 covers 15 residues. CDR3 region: CASSVEGGLHSPLHF. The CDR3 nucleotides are TGTGCCAGCAGCGTCGAGGGGGGGCTTCATTCACCCCTCCACTTT.

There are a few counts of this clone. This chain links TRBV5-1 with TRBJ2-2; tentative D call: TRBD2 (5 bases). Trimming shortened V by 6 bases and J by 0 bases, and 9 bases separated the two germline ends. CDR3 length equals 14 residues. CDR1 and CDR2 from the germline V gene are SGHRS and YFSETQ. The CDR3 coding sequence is TGCGCCAGCAATAGAGCGGCGAACACCGGGGAGCTGTTTTTT. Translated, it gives CASNRAANTGELFF.

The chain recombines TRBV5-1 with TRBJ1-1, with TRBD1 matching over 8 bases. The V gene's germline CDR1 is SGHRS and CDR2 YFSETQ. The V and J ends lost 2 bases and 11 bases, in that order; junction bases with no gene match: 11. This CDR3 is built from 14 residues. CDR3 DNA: TGCGCCAGCAGCTTAGAGACAGGGGATCGGTGGGCTTTCTTT. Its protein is CASSLETGDRWAFF.